This T cell receptor (beta chain) was retrieved from a study of T cells in Graves' hyperthyroidism and ophthalmopathy. This clonotype was seen only a few times. CDR1 SGDLS and CDR2 YYNGEE come from the germline V gene. With V trimmed by 6 bases and J by 2 bases, 5 bases remained unmatched. This CDR3 has 15 amino acids. TCR beta CDR3 regions were amplified from RNA. HTBI primers were employed in a first-round RT-PCR of the TCR CDR3. Each CDR3 protein is one row after TCRdb ran MiXCR on the multiplex PCR reads. In the table there are over 650,000 distinct CDR3 sequences, roughly 15% of which are singletons.

The TCR was taken from a man between 18 and 35 years old with Graves' hyperthyroidism. The chain links TRBV9 to TRBJ2-1, with 10 bases matching TRBD2. What was sequenced was blood. The CDR3 is CASTPAGGPYNEQFF. The CDR3 nucleotides read TGTGCCAGCACTCCAGCGGGAGGGCCCTACAATGAGCAGTTCTTC.